This T cell receptor (beta chain) was captured in a study of EBV T-cell therapy then PD-1 blockade in nasopharyngeal carcinoma (dated by TCRdb to the early 2020s). Only one count was recorded for this clone. The antigen it recognizes is unknown. Base qualities are not at hand, and no much larger clone is one base apart. Reading the germline V gene gives CDR1 SGHRS and CDR2 YFSETQ. V trim: 0 bases; J trim: 6 bases; unmatched bases: 8. Counted from cysteine to phenylalanine, this CDR3 has 15 amino acids. The entry retains the CDR3 DNA only, 45 bases that are in frame from base 1. The Qiagen DNeasy Kit was used to extract genomic DNA from the sorted cells. TCR beta chain deep sequencing was performed on the immunoSEQ platform. For the original study's pipeline: The immunoSEQ Analyzer software was used to analyze the repertoire data. TCRdb provides this immuneACCESS table in a form limited to in-frame rearrangements. Some clones are lacking; in checked studies, under half of them reflect an unresolved V gene, and why the rest are absent is not known. The DNA was the basis for D and trimming; V, J and clone size are from that table. The table for this sample lists about 20,000 clones; 84% of them were counted only once. The top ten clonotypes cover approximately 34% of the sample.

The time point label here, explained by the study, means: 266 days after commencement of treatment, after nivolumab therapy. In the paper's terms, the treatment or condition label means: AdE1-LMPpoly-expanded autologous EBV-specific T-cell therapy followed by anti-PD-1 nivolumab. This TCR came from a man aged 40-50 years with nasopharyngeal carcinoma. Recombination joined TRBV5-1 with TRBJ1-1; 7 bases in between match TRBD1. This material consisted of CD8+ T cells from blood, taken around day 240 from a patient whose treatment included autologous EBV-specific T cells and nivolumab. The CDR3 region has the sequence CASSLEPRGGPEAFF. The DNA reads TGCGCCAGCAGCTTGGAGCCCAGGGGGGGCCCTGAAGCTTTCTTT.